The next 13 T cell receptor beta chains were all read from a single sample in a study of cytomegalovirus exposure and HLA in healthy donors. The PCR used 60 Vbeta and 13 Jbeta primers. Data came from immunoSEQ multiplex PCR; TCRdb stores just in-frame clones and leaves some out. The sample lists 150,000 to 200,000 clones; 84% were seen once. Sequencing used PBMCs. These receptor sequences come from a middle-aged man in good health and CMV-seropositive.

The rearrangement joins TRBV5-1 to TRBJ2-5; 10 bases map to TRBD2. Looked up from germline, CDR1 is SGHRS and CDR2 is YFSETQ. CDR3 length equals 14 residues. The J segment lost 5 bases and the V segment lost 4 bases, leaving 5 bases of the junction unmatched. CDR3 sequence reads: CASSPERGGETQYF. CDR3 in DNA: TGCGCCAGCAGCCCCGAGCGGGGGGGGGAGACCCAGTACTTC.

The V and J genes are TRBV7-2 and TRBJ1-1, with D hard to call. CDR1 is SGHTA, CDR2 FQGNSA, per germline. V lost 6 bases, J lost 13 bases, and 18 bases lay in between. The CDR3 consists of 12 residues. This chain's CDR3 is CASRTAAGRLFF. The CDR3 coding sequence is TGTGCCAGCAGAACTGCTGCGGGGAGGCTTTTCTTT. The full variable domain, with the rest looked up from reference TRBV7-2 and TRBJ1-1, is GAGVSQSPSNKVTEKGKDVELRCDPISGHTALYWYRQSLGQGLEFLIYFQGNSAPDKSGLPSDRFSAERTGGSVSTLTIQRTQQEDSAVYLCASRTAAGRLFFGQGTRLTVV.

CDR3 in amino acids: CASSQGDSGSLQSQYF. In DNA form, the CDR3 reads TGTGCCAGCAGCCAAGGGGATAGCGGGAGCCTCCAATCCCAGTATTTT. The gene calls are TRBV14 and TRBJ2-3; 9 nucleotides align to TRBD2. V dropped 1 base and J dropped 12; count of bases not matched to a gene: 14. The germline gives CDR1 SGHDN, CDR2 FVKESK. CDR3 length: 16 amino acids.

The chain has TRBV25-1 and TRBJ2-1; 12 bases are shared with TRBD2. The CDR3 runs 13 residues. The germline CDR1 and CDR2 sequences are MGHDK and SYGVNS. The J segment lost 15 bases and the V segment lost 5 bases, leaving 8 bases of the junction unmatched. The CDR3 spells CASSLAGGSGAFF. CDR3 nucleotide sequence: TGTGCCAGCAGTCTAGCGGGAGGGAGTGGTGCGTTCTTC.

Details on this clone: One end of the junction varies from germline; a read error may be responsible. The chain carries TRBV6-1 and TRBJ1-1, with a tentative D call TRBD1 (5 bases). In germline, CDR1 is MNHNS, CDR2 SASEGT. The CDR3 length is 13 residues. CDR3 residues: CAGRAGPNTEAFF. The CDR3 region has the DNA TGTGCCGGCAGGGCGGGGCCCAACACTGAAGCTTTCTTT.

V is TRBV7-3 and J is TRBJ2-4, with 7 bases lining up with TRBD2. This CDR3 is built from 13 residues. J lost 8 bases, V lost 2 bases, and 3 bases had no gene match. Germline-derived CDR1 and CDR2 are SGHTA and FQGTGA. This CDR3 reads CASSLGTNDIQYF. CDR3 DNA: TGTGCCAGCAGCTTAGGGACTAATGACATTCAGTACTTC.

This sequence joins TRBV11-2 and TRBJ2-1; D is ambiguous. Trimming shortened V by 0 bases and J by 0 bases, and 9 bases separated the two germline ends. The CDR3 runs to 16 residues. The germline V gene has CDR1 SGHAT and CDR2 FQNNGV. The CDR3 reads CASSLEEKSSYNEQFF. CDR3 nucleotide sequence: TGTGCCAGCAGCTTAGAAGAGAAAAGCTCCTACAATGAGCAGTTCTTC.

This sequence joins TRBV5-1 and TRBJ2-3, with D tentatively TRBD1 (6 bases). The germline gives CDR1 SGHRS, CDR2 YFSETQ. The V end lost 6 bases, the J end lost 4 bases, and 21 bases lay between the germline ends. CDR3 size: 16 residues. The CDR3 region is CASTLLTGMSADTQYF. The CDR3 coding sequence is TGCGCCAGCACCCTTCTCACAGGGATGAGTGCAGATACGCAGTATTTT.

The CDR3 DNA reads as TGCGCCAGCAGCCAAATGGGAGTAAGCCGGTCGGATACGCAGTATTTT. This translates into CASSQMGVSRSDTQYF. This chain connects TRBV4-3 to TRBJ2-3, with D perhaps matching TRBD2 (5 bases). The CDR3 extends over 16 amino acids. Trimming pared 2 bases from V and 6 bases from J, leaving 18 bases between. CDR1 is LGHNA and CDR2 is YSLEER in the germline V gene.

This chain joins TRBV7-8 and TRBJ2-1; 11 nucleotides match TRBD2. The CDR3 is 15 amino acids. Unmatched junction bases numbered 9, after V lost 2 bases and J lost 12 bases. The germline V gene has CDR1 SGHVS and CDR2 FQNEAQ. The CDR3 coding sequence is TGTGCCAGCAGCTTAACTGATAGCGGGAGGGCCGGGCAGTTCTTC. It specifies CASSLTDSGRAGQFF.

This rearrangement joins TRBV2 to TRBJ2-2; D ambiguous. Deletions cut 10 bases from V and 3 bases from J, with 6 bases between. This CDR3 contains 11 residues. Germline-derived CDR1 and CDR2 are SNHLY and FYNNEI. The CDR3 DNA reads as TGTGCCACACGGGACACCGGGGAGCTGTTTTTT. It codes for CATRDTGELFF.

The chain links TRBV19 to TRBJ2-1, with 8 bases lining up with TRBD2. This CDR3 has 16 amino acids. Losses at the gene ends were 5 bases for V and 5 bases for J; bases not matched to a gene: 11. Germline values: CDR1 LNHDA, CDR2 SQIVND (reference sequence). CDR3 DNA: TGTGCCAGTAGTTTGTTAGCGGGATGGAAGGACAATGAGCAGTTCTTC. This translates into CASSLLAGWKDNEQFF.

This sequence joins TRBV6-5 and TRBJ2-4; perhaps TRBD1 as D (6 bases). Looked up from germline, CDR1 is MNHEY and CDR2 is SVGAGI. V gave up 6 bases and J gave up 2 bases, with 14 bases separating them. CDR3 length equals 15 residues. Here the CDR3 DNA reads TGTGCCAGCAGCCAAGGGGGAATTTCCAAAAACATTCAGTACTTC. It specifies CASSQGGISKNIQYF.